One sample yielded the 15 T cell receptor beta chains listed below, sequenced in a study of metastatic and nonmetastatic thyroid tumors. Using MiXCR, TCRdb reanalyzed the PCR reads. The profile shows 15,000 to 19,000 clones, roughly 21% of them singletons. The entire patient cohort was treatment-naive prior to thyroid surgery. Sequences were obtained from tumor tissue. These receptors were collected from a female donor with papillary thyroid cancer or a benign thyroid nodule (not recorded which). Some clones in this sample may be carry-over from other donors' samples.

This clone has more than one count but fewer than ten. This chain uses TRBV5-1 with TRBJ1-6; D might be TRBD1 (6 bases). The CDR3 spans 15 residues. The germline gives CDR1 SGHRS, CDR2 YFSETQ. Between the trimmed V and J ends, which lost 1 base and 5 bases, there was a span of 10 bases. This CDR3 is CASSLRGQDNSPLHF. The CDR3, as DNA: TGCGCCAGCAGCTTGCGGGGACAAGATAATTCACCCCTCCACTTT.

The chain is built from TRBV30 and TRBJ2-1, with a tentative D call TRBD2 (5 bases). Trimming removed 5 bases at V and 10 bases at J, with 6 bases between. This CDR3 spans 9 amino acids. CDR1 is GTSNPN and CDR2 is SVGIG in the germline V gene (reference sequence). This chain's CDR3 is CAWGEEQFF. For the CDR3, the DNA is TGTGCCTGGGGGGAGGAGCAGTTCTTC.

The table lists this clone with many counts. J is TRBJ1-5 and V is TRBV7-8; D not resolved. Germline lookup yields CDR1 SGHVS and CDR2 FQNEAQ. V lost 2 bases to trimming and J lost 4 bases, with 12 bases between them. The CDR3 has 15 amino acids. The CDR3 DNA reads as TGTGCCAGCAGCTTATACGAGGGAGGTAATCAGCCCCAGCATTTT. This translates into CASSLYEGGNQPQHF.

The gene calls are TRBV20-1 and TRBJ1-5, with 8 bases lining up with TRBD1. Germline CDR1 is DFQATT and CDR2 is SNEGSKA (reference sequence). J lost 6 bases, V lost 2 bases, and 3 bases had no gene match. The CDR3 has 13 residues. The CDR3 nucleotides read TGCAGTGCTAGACAGGGGGCCAGTCAGCCCCAGCATTTT. Its translation is CSARQGASQPQHF.

This clone was counted at least ten times. CDR3 sequence reads: CASSLIQGAGELFF. CDR3 in DNA: TGTGCCAGCAGCTTAATACAGGGGGCCGGGGAGCTGTTTTTT. V gene TRBV7-3 combines with J gene TRBJ2-2; 8 bases line up with TRBD1. This CDR3 is built from 14 residues. The germline V gene has CDR1 SGHTA and CDR2 FQGTGA. Unmatched junction bases numbered 1, after V lost 1 base and J lost 6 bases.

This clone was picked up many times. The chain is built from TRBV29-1 and TRBJ2-1, with D perhaps TRBD1 (5 bases). With 0 bases removed from V and 4 bases from J, the gap between germline ends came to 13 bases. The CDR3 sequence is 15 residues long. Germline CDR1 and CDR2: SQVTM and ANQGSEA. CDR3 region: CSVEDSRQPYNEQFF. The CDR3 bases are TGCAGCGTTGAAGATTCACGACAGCCTTACAATGAGCAGTTCTTC.

By its share, this clone is large. The rearrangement links TRBV27 to TRBJ2-7; 10 positions agree with TRBD1. The ends lost 5 bases at V and 0 bases at J; junction bases unmatched: 10. CDR1 is MNHEY, CDR2 SMNVEV, per germline (reference sequence). This CDR3 spans 17 amino acids. The CDR3, as DNA: TGTGCCAGCAGTGCGGGGTCTGGGACAGGGGACTCCTACGAGCAGTACTTC. This codes for CASSAGSGTGDSYEQYF.

The chain is built from TRBV19 and TRBJ2-7, with D perhaps matching TRBD2 (7 bases). V gave up 5 bases and J gave up 4 bases, with 12 bases separating them. This CDR3 is 13 amino acids long. CDR1 is LNHDA and CDR2 is SQIVND in the germline V gene (reference sequence). In nucleotides, the CDR3 is TGTGCCAGTAGTCCTGGGGGGGCGTACGAGCAGTACTTC. This translates into CASSPGGAYEQYF.

Remarks on this clone: At one boundary the junction diverges from the germline segment, which might be a read error. V and J are TRBV3-1 and TRBJ2-7; D is perhaps TRBD1 or TRBD2 (5 bases each). Per germline, CDR1 LGHDT and CDR2 YNNKEL (reference sequence). The CDR3 totals 13 residues. The DNA for the CDR3 is TGTGCCAGCAGCCCCGGGACCACCTACGAGCATTACTTC. It specifies CASSPGTTYEHYF.

This clone was seen at least ten times. The chain is built from TRBV6-1 and TRBJ1-5, with D perhaps TRBD1 (6 bases). V lost 4 bases, J lost 9 bases, and 22 bases lay in between. Germline V gene sequence: CDR1 MNHNS, CDR2 SASEGT. The CDR3 loop spans 16 amino acids. The CDR3, as DNA: TGTGCCAGCAGTGGAGGGAATTCAAACAGGGATCGGCCCCAGCATTTT. It specifies CASSGGNSNRDRPQHF.

Ten or more counts support this clone. The chain has TRBV7-9 and TRBJ1-1; D gene unclear. V gave up 0 bases and J gave up 0 bases, with 8 bases separating them. The length of the CDR3 is 15 residues. Germline assignment: CDR1 SEHNR and CDR2 FQNEAQ (reference sequence). CDR3 nucleotide sequence: TGTGCCAGCAGCTTAGCAGCAGTCATGAACACTGAAGCTTTCTTT. Its protein product is CASSLAAVMNTEAFF. The variable domain in full, with the rest retrieved from reference TRBV7-9 and TRBJ1-1, is DTGVSQNPRHKITKRGQNVTFRCDPISEHNRLYWYRQTLGQGPEFLTYFQNEAQLEKSRLLSDRFSAERPKGSFSTLEIQRTEQGDSAMYLCASSLAAVMNTEAFFGQGTRLTVV.

The chain links TRBV4-1 to TRBJ2-7; no reliable D call. The CDR3 has 14 amino acids. CDR1 is MGHRA and CDR2 is YSYEKL in the germline V gene. Trimming removed 4 bases at V and 3 bases at J, with 13 bases between. CDR3 nucleotide sequence: TGCGCCAGCAGCCTCGGGCCTCGATACTACGAGCAGTACTTC. Encoded protein: CASSLGPRYYEQYF.

At least ten counts were recorded for this clone. V gene TRBV9 combines with J gene TRBJ1-6; D unclear. Germline-derived CDR1 and CDR2 are SGDLS and YYNGEE. The CDR3 loop spans 15 amino acids. V lost 0 bases and J lost 5, with 9 bases in between. CDR3 DNA: TGTGCCAGCAGCGTAGCTCTGTGGGATAATTCACCCCTCCACTTT. Amino acids: CASSVALWDNSPLHF.

This clone has a handful of counts. The rearrangement uses TRBV28 and TRBJ1-5, with a possible D match to TRBD1 (6 bases). CDR1 MDHEN and CDR2 SYDVKM come from the germline V gene. The CDR3 loop spans 14 amino acids. Trimming cost V 10 bases and J 4 bases, with 17 bases left between them. CDR3 residues: CATQAGVRNQPQHF. As DNA, the CDR3 is TGTGCCACTCAAGCAGGGGTCCGGAATCAGCCCCAGCATTTT.

V and J are TRBV6-5 and TRBJ1-3; D is unclear. The germline V gene has CDR1 MNHEY and CDR2 SVGAGI. With 0 bases removed from V and 5 bases from J, the gap between germline ends came to 11 bases. This CDR3 contains 15 residues. Here the CDR3 DNA reads TGTGCCAGCAGTTACTCGTTGGACCCCAGAAACACCATATATTTT. The encoded protein is CASSYSLDPRNTIYF.